This TCR beta chain was recorded in a study of CD8+ T cells in alopecia areata. The treatment was: oral pan-JAK inhibitor, 5-10 mg twice daily. With respect to this clone: As yet, its antigen is unknown.

Germline assignment: CDR1 SEHNR and CDR2 FQNEAQ (reference sequence). Trimming took off 3 bases at V and 4 bases at J, with 18 bases between the two ends. The CDR3 has 16 amino acids. The authors extracted RNA and reverse transcribed it into cDNA as the sequencing template. TCRdb keeps only in-frame clones here, not all; method: immunoSEQ multiplex PCR. Of around 100,000 clones in the sample, about three fifths were seen once. Study observations and caveats: With just one nonresponder, it is still uncertain whether baseline CD8+ expansion relates to response.

Sequencing used CD8+ T cells sorted from blood, obtained at week 24, from a patient treated with tofacitinib. The chain joins TRBV7-9 to TRBJ1-2, with D perhaps TRBD1 (5 bases). The sequence was collected from a human donor with alopecia areata. The CDR3 bases are TGTGCCAGCAGCTTCTCCTCCCACGACAGACTCTATGGCTACACCTTC. Protein product: CASSFSSHDRLYGYTF.